These 11 T cell receptor beta chains share one sample of origin, sequenced in a study of tumor-infiltrating lymphocytes in primary liver carcinoma. The blood RNA (from unsorted whole blood) was obtained, and germline DNA was also extracted. The researchers produced TCR beta cDNA from approximately 460 ng total RNA with a constant-region primer. ARM-PCR, slightly modified, supplied the TCR beta libraries through three nested multiplex PCR rounds. The first two PCR rounds used TRBV1-TRBV30 forward primers with a C-beta reverse primer, roughly 10 cycles each. MiXCR, applied by TCRdb to the multiplex PCR reads, yields one record per CDR3 protein. The data hold 300,000 to 350,000 distinct CDR3 sequences, with around three fifths observed a single time. Sample: peripheral blood. These TCRs come from a man between 35 and 55 years old with primary liver carcinoma and hepatitis B virus infection.

To note about this clonotype: An end of the junction does not agree with germline; a read error may underlie this. Here the CDR3 reads CSIDGRAGDKQYF. Written as DNA, the CDR3 is TGCAGCATTGACGGGAGGGCCGGTGATAAGCAGTATTTT. The chain carries TRBV29-1 and TRBJ2-3; 8 bases are a match to TRBD2. Per germline, CDR1 SQVTM and CDR2 ANQGSEA. This CDR3 contains 13 residues.

The rearrangement links TRBV10-2 to TRBJ2-7; 12 bases match TRBD2. Looked up from germline, CDR1 is WSHSY and CDR2 is SAAADI. The V segment lost 2 bases and the J segment 2 bases; nucleotides outside the gene matches: 7. The CDR3 runs to 17 residues. CDR3 DNA: TGCGCCAGCAGTGAGGGGAGAACTAGCGGGAGGACCTACGAGCAGTACTTC. This sequence encodes CASSEGRTSGRTYEQYF.

This clonotype has just one count. The chain recombines TRBV4-1 with TRBJ2-1; D is undetermined. CDR1 and CDR2 (germline): MGHRA, YSYEKL. The CDR3 spans 16 residues. Trimming removed 4 bases from V and 6 bases from J, with 19 bases in between. The DNA for the CDR3 is TGCGCCAGCAGCCCGCCGCTCGCGACCACGCTCAATGAGCAGTTCTTC. The encoded protein is CASSPPLATTLNEQFF.

This clonotype has only a few counts. A read error may account for a junction end that differs from germline. The chain joins TRBV5-4 to TRBJ2-7, with TRBD2 as a possible D gene (6 bases). The CDR3 covers 15 residues. Germline V gives CDR1 SGHNT, CDR2 YYREEE (reference sequence). CDR3 region: CVSSSEGRAYNEQYF. The CDR3 nucleotides are TGTGTCAGCAGCTCGGAGGGCAGGGCCTACAACGAGCAGTACTTC.

The chain joins TRBV10-2 to TRBJ2-3; no clear D. V dropped 4 bases and J dropped 3 bases, with 8 bases sitting between them. Germline V gene sequence: CDR1 WSHSY, CDR2 SAAADI. This CDR3 has 13 amino acids. The CDR3 loop reads CASSAGLTDTQYF. As DNA, the CDR3 is TGCGCCAGCAGTGCTGGGCTTACAGATACGCAGTATTTT.

For this clonotype: The junction does not match germline at one end; this may be a read error. This CDR3 reads CASTNRLAGGASYEHYF. CDR3 DNA sequence: TGTGCCAGCACCAACCGACTAGCGGGAGGGGCGTCCTACGAGCATTACTTC. The chain links TRBV11-2 to TRBJ2-7, with 14 bases fitting TRBD2. Germline CDR1 and CDR2: SGHAT and FQNNGV. The CDR3 is 17 residues long.

For this clonotype: A read error may account for a junction end that differs from germline. The chain recombines TRBV11-2 with TRBJ2-4, with D perhaps matching TRBD2 (5 bases). Germline V CDR1 and CDR2: SGHAT, FQNNGV. There are 14 residues in the CDR3. The CDR3 region is CVNSVGLAKNIQYF. The CDR3 region has the DNA TGCGTCAACAGCGTAGGACTAGCCAAAAACATTCAGTACTTC.

The count of this clonotype is one. A junction end diverges from the germline sequence, so it may reflect a read error. This sequence joins TRBV29-1 and TRBJ2-4, with 7 bases fitting TRBD1. Per the germline V gene, CDR1 is SQVTM and CDR2 is ANQGSEA. The CDR3 is 15 residues long. The CDR3 DNA reads TGCAGTGTTGCCCACCCCGGGACAGCAATCAACATTCAGTACTTC. It is translated as CSVAHPGTAINIQYF.

This clonotype was seen ten or more times. J is TRBJ2-7 and V is TRBV10-3; 11 bases are a match to TRBD1. The CDR3 is 14 residues long. The V and J ends lost 4 bases and 4 bases, in that order; junction bases with no gene match: 3. Per germline, CDR1 ENHRY and CDR2 SYGVKD. CDR3 coding DNA: TGTGCCATCAGTGCAGGACAGGGGGCATACGAGCAGTACTTC. Its protein product is CAISAGQGAYEQYF.

About this clonotype: A much larger clonotype is one base distant, so this may be a read error. The genes are TRBV10-3 and TRBJ2-2; 9 bases are a match to TRBD2. Germline values: CDR1 ENHRY, CDR2 SYGVKD. The CDR3 spans 19 residues. CDR3 protein: CAISESVLAGEGNTRELFF. The CDR3 DNA sequence: TGTGCCATCAGTGAGTCAGTATTAGCGGGAGAAGGTAACACCCGGGAGCTGTTTTTT.

This clonotype was seen ten or more times. The chain links TRBV6-5 to TRBJ2-2, with 7 bases aligning to TRBD2. With 7 bases clipped from V and 1 base from J, the junction kept 6 bases outside the gene matches. Germline lookup yields CDR1 MNHEY and CDR2 SVGAGI. The length of the CDR3 is 15 residues. The CDR3 protein is CASKVAGLNTGELFF. The CDR3 nucleotides read TGTGCCAGCAAAGTAGCGGGTTTGAACACCGGGGAGCTGTTTTTT.